These 11 T cell receptor beta chains came from one sample sequenced in a study of cytomegalovirus exposure and HLA in healthy donors (dated by TCRdb to the late 2010s). Library generation was performed with the immunoSEQ multiplex PCR assay. For the multiplex PCR, a mixture combining 60 forward primers for TCR Vbeta segments and 13 reverse primers for TCR Jbeta segments was used. TCRdb took this table from immuneACCESS and kept in-frame rearrangements with V and J called. Such tables lack part of the clones; where checked against another copy, unresolved V genes explain under half of the gap, and the rest is unexplained. Present in this sample are about 130,000 clones, 76% of which were seen just once. Just under 2% of the sample comes from the top ten. Sequencing used PBMCs. Receptors were obtained from a man aged 45-65 years in good health and CMV-seronegative.

The V and J genes are TRBV10-3 and TRBJ1-1; TRBD1 is a possible D gene (6 bases). The germline V gene encodes CDR1 ENHRY and CDR2 SYGVKD. The V and J ends lost 0 bases and 9 bases respectively, with 23 bases between them. The CDR3 loop spans 17 amino acids. The DNA for the CDR3 is TGTGCCATCAGTGAGTCGAGTTTAAATATCAGGGGTCGGCAAGCTTTCTTT. Its translation is CAISESSLNIRGRQAFF.

The CDR3 DNA follows: TGTGCCAGCAGTGAACCGGGACTATTCTCCTACGAGCAGTACTTC. As protein: CASSEPGLFSYEQYF. This chain uses TRBV25-1 with TRBJ2-7, with 7 nucleotides matching TRBD2. The CDR3 length is 15 residues. The germline gives CDR1 MGHDK, CDR2 SYGVNS. The V and J ends lost 2 bases and 0 bases, in that order; junction bases with no gene match: 4.

CDR3 residues: CATSREMTPGQGGGYTF. The CDR3 nucleotides are TGTGCCACCAGCAGAGAGATGACCCCCGGACAGGGGGGGGGCTACACCTTC. The chain employs TRBV15 and TRBJ1-2; 10 bases match TRBD1. Germline-derived CDR1 and CDR2 are LNHNV and YYDKDF (reference sequence). Germline trimming cut 0 bases from V and 8 bases from J; bases unmatched to any gene: 12. The CDR3 has 17 residues.

The chain carries TRBV9 and TRBJ2-5; 9 bases map to TRBD2. Germline trimming cut 6 bases from V and 4 bases from J; bases unmatched to any gene: 10. Germline CDR1 reads SGDLS; CDR2 reads YYNGEE. The CDR3 sequence is 15 residues long. This chain's CDR3 is CASTRAGGPRETQYF. CDR3 nucleotide sequence: TGTGCCAGCACCCGGGCGGGGGGGCCTCGAGAGACCCAGTACTTC.

In its sample, this clone was seen once. For the CDR3, the DNA is TGTGCCAGCAGTTACTCGGCGTTTAGCGGGCAGCCCCAGCATTTT. Translating gives CASSYSAFSGQPQHF. The chain carries TRBV6-5 and TRBJ1-5; D call uncertain. V was cut by 0 bases and J by 7 bases, with 13 bases left in between. The germline gives CDR1 MNHEY, CDR2 SVGAGI. This CDR3 region has 15 residues.

This rearrangement joins TRBV14 to TRBJ2-7, with TRBD2 as a possible D gene (7 bases). Germline V gene data show CDR1 as SGHDN and CDR2 as FVKESK. The V end was cut by 4 bases, the J end by 6 bases, with 13 bases between. This CDR3 has 13 residues. CDR3 bases: TGTGCCAGCAGCCCCCGGGGGGCGAGCGAGCAGTACTTC. This sequence encodes CASSPRGASEQYF. Full variable domain (remainder filled in from reference TRBV14 and TRBJ2-7): EAGVTQFPSHSVIEKGQTVTLRCDPISGHDNLYWYRRVMGKEIKFLLHFVKESKQDESGMPNNRFLAERTGGTYSTLKVQPAELEDSGVYFCASSPRGASEQYFGPGTRLTVT.

This clone occurred once. Here the CDR3 DNA reads TGTGCCAGCAGCTTCGGCGGACAGGGCTCCTACGAGCAGTACTTC. Translated: CASSFGGQGSYEQYF. The rearrangement joins TRBV7-8 to TRBJ2-7; 8 positions match TRBD1. The CDR3 runs to 15 residues. Germline loops: CDR1 SGHVS, CDR2 FQNEAQ. J gave up 0 bases and V 3 bases, and 4 bases lay outside the gene matches.

This chain connects TRBV5-4 to TRBJ1-1; perhaps TRBD1 as D (5 bases). The ends were cut back, 4 bases at V and 6 bases at J, with 19 bases in the middle. CDR3 size: 15 residues. Germline CDR1 SGHNT, CDR2 YYREEE (reference sequence). This CDR3 reads CASSAGGSSRAEAFF. CDR3 DNA: TGTGCCAGCAGCGCGGGGGGGTCTTCTAGGGCTGAAGCTTTCTTT.

V usage is TRBV6-5 and J usage is TRBJ2-1; perhaps TRBD2 as D (5 bases). This CDR3 spans 13 amino acids. V lost 5 bases and J lost 7, with 12 bases in between. The V gene's germline CDR1 is MNHEY and CDR2 SVGAGI. The CDR3 reads CASSPATGNEQFF. In nucleotides, the CDR3 is TGTGCCAGCAGTCCTGCCACGGGGAATGAGCAGTTCTTC.

Written as DNA, the CDR3 is TGTGCCAGCAGCTTACAGGGGGCAGATACCGAAGCTTTCTTT. Encoded protein: CASSLQGADTEAFF. The chain uses TRBV11-1 and TRBJ1-1; 8 positions match TRBD1. CDR1 is SGHAT and CDR2 is FQDESV in the germline V gene (reference sequence). Losses at the gene ends were 2 bases for V and 8 bases for J; bases not matched to a gene: 7. This CDR3 comprises 14 residues.

The rearrangement joins TRBV28 to TRBJ1-4; 7 bases are a match to TRBD1. The CDR3 extends over 13 amino acids. V was pared by 9 bases and J by 7 bases, with 8 bases of the junction left unmatched. Per the germline V gene, CDR1 is MDHEN and CDR2 is SYDVKM. The DNA for the CDR3 is TGTGCCAGTGTAAGGGGGCGAAGTGAAAAACTGTTTTTT. It is translated as CASVRGRSEKLFF.